Shown below are 18 T cell receptor beta chains from a single sample sequenced in a study of T cells in Graves' hyperthyroidism and ophthalmopathy. The CDR3 regions of TCR beta were amplified from RNA transcripts. HTBI primers were the set used in a first-round RT-PCR of the TCR CDR3. Each CDR3 protein is one row after TCRdb ran MiXCR on the multiplex PCR reads. The top ten hold roughly a fifth of the sample, which has a few hundred thousand distinct CDR3 sequences, around 15% seen once. The source material was blood. The receptors derive from a woman aged 60-75 years with Graves' ophthalmopathy.

This clonotype has more than one count but fewer than ten. V usage is TRBV19 and J usage is TRBJ2-1; tentatively, D is TRBD1 (6 bases). Germline V CDR1 and CDR2: LNHDA, SQIVND (reference sequence). V lost 5 bases, J lost 14 bases, and 25 bases lay in between. This CDR3 has 15 amino acids. As DNA, the CDR3 is TGTGCCAGTAGTCCAAGACCCTTCCCGGGACAAAGGGAGTTCTTC. The encoded protein is CASSPRPFPGQREFF. The variable domain in full, with the rest retrieved from reference TRBV19 and TRBJ2-1, is DGGITQSPKYLFRKEGQNVTLSCEQNLNHDAMYWYRQDPGQGLRLIYYSQIVNDFQKGDIAEGYSVSREKKESFPLTVTSAQKNPTAFYLCASSPRPFPGQREFFGPGTRLTVL.

This sequence joins TRBV3-1 and TRBJ2-1; the D gene is possibly TRBD1 (5 bases). V gave up 0 bases and J gave up 2 bases, with 17 bases separating them. The CDR3 has 18 amino acids. Germline CDR1 reads LGHDT; CDR2 reads YNNKEL (reference sequence). The CDR3 protein is CASSQDRIFDRAYNEQFF. DNA of the CDR3: TGTGCCAGCAGCCAAGATCGGATCTTCGACAGAGCCTACAATGAGCAGTTCTTC.

The CDR3 spells CASSTAGTESYEQYF. In DNA, the CDR3 is TGTGCCAGCAGTACGGCCGGGACAGAGTCCTACGAGCAGTACTTC. This rearrangement joins TRBV6-1 to TRBJ2-7; the match to TRBD1 covers 7 bases. Germline CDR1 and CDR2: MNHNS and SASEGT. J was trimmed by 1 base and V by 5 bases; bases with no gene match: 8. This CDR3 is built from 15 residues.

This clonotype showed up many times. The rearrangement links TRBV10-3 to TRBJ2-4; 8 bases map to TRBD2. This CDR3 region has 15 residues. V shed 6 bases and J 4 bases; nucleotides not matched to a gene: 8. CDR1 ENHRY and CDR2 SYGVKD come from the germline V gene. The CDR3 nucleotides read TGTGCCATCAGCGGGGGGGCGCGAGGTAAAAACATTCAGTACTTC. Translated, it gives CAISGGARGKNIQYF.

V and J are TRBV6-1 and TRBJ2-7; 7 bases map to TRBD2. Germline-derived CDR1 and CDR2 are MNHNS and SASEGT. The J segment lost 9 bases and the V segment lost 6 bases, leaving 11 bases of the junction unmatched. The length of the CDR3 is 13 residues. In DNA form, the CDR3 reads TGTGCCAGCAGGGGGGGGGAGACGAATGGGCAGTACTTC. Amino acids: CASRGGETNGQYF.

This clonotype was recorded at least ten times. The chain joins TRBV18 to TRBJ1-4; no clear D gene. The CDR3 runs 13 residues. The germline V and J ends were trimmed by 3 bases and 7 bases, with 9 bases remaining between them. Germline CDR1 is KGHSH and CDR2 is LQKENI. The CDR3 nucleotides are TGTGCCAGCTCACCCACAGAGGGTGAAAAACTGTTTTTT. It yields the protein CASSPTEGEKLFF.

This sequence joins TRBV9 and TRBJ2-5; TRBD2 matches 7 bases. Germline V gives CDR1 SGDLS, CDR2 YYNGEE. The V segment lost 4 bases and the J segment 5 bases; nucleotides outside the gene matches: 14. The CDR3 consists of 16 residues. CDR3 DNA sequence: TGTGCCAGCAGCAAGAGGCCGACGGTGGGGGGGGAGACCCAGTACTTC. This codes for CASSKRPTVGGETQYF.

At least ten counts were recorded for this clonotype. The V gene is TRBV20-1, the J gene TRBJ2-7; the D gene is possibly TRBD1 (7 bases). The CDR3 spans 12 residues. Germline CDR1 is DFQATT and CDR2 is SNEGSKA (reference sequence). Trimming stripped 8 bases from V and 6 bases from J, with 17 bases between. CDR3 loop: CSQRGRDSEQYF. DNA of the CDR3: TGCAGTCAGAGGGGGCGGGACTCCGAGCAGTACTTC.

The rearrangement links TRBV27 to TRBJ1-1, with D possibly matching TRBD1 (5 bases). V was trimmed by 4 bases and J by 4 bases, leaving 16 bases between them. CDR1 MNHEY and CDR2 SMNVEV come from the germline V gene (reference sequence). CDR3 length: 15 amino acids. CDR3 amino acids: CASSYSGRGSTEAFF. CDR3 DNA: TGTGCCAGCAGTTATTCAGGGAGGGGTAGCACTGAAGCTTTCTTT.

Many counts were recorded for this clonotype. The chain combines TRBV5-1 with TRBJ2-7; TRBD2 aligns across 9 bases. Losses at the gene ends were 0 bases for V and 2 bases for J; bases not matched to a gene: 6. This CDR3 has 16 residues. Germline values: CDR1 SGHRS, CDR2 YFSETQ. CDR3 nucleotide sequence: TGCGCCAGCAGCTTGGCCGTGACTAGCGGTGCCTACGAGCAGTACTTC. It is translated as CASSLAVTSGAYEQYF.

In its sample, this clonotype was seen many times. The chain links TRBV20-1 to TRBJ2-7; 7 bases are a match to TRBD2. J was trimmed by 0 bases and V by 4 bases; bases with no gene match: 6. The CDR3 sequence is 14 residues long. Germline CDR1 is DFQATT and CDR2 is SNEGSKA (reference sequence). The CDR3, as DNA: TGCAGTGCTACCCCTAGCGGTATCTCCTACGAGCAGTACTTC. This sequence encodes CSATPSGISYEQYF.

The table lists this clonotype with a few counts. The chain combines TRBV7-9 with TRBJ2-6, with D uncertain. CDR1 is SEHNR, CDR2 FQNEAQ, per germline (reference sequence). The CDR3 covers 17 residues. V lost 2 bases, J lost 2 bases, and 13 bases lay in between. CDR3 sequence: CASSLYAGLTGANVLTF. The DNA of the CDR3 is TGTGCCAGCAGCTTATACGCAGGCCTCACTGGGGCCAACGTCCTGACTTTC.

This clonotype was found once. CDR3: CASRSSGRSSYNEQFF. The CDR3 bases are TGTGCCAGCAGATCTAGCGGGAGGAGCTCCTACAATGAGCAGTTCTTC. The chain joins TRBV12-3 or TRBV12-4 to TRBJ2-1; 11 bases line up with TRBD2. V trimming: 6 bases; J trimming: 0 bases; junction bases outside the gene matches: 4. The CDR3 contains 16 residues.

V gene TRBV5-4 combines with J gene TRBJ2-7, with TRBD2 identical over 9 bases. V shed 0 bases and J 8 bases; nucleotides not matched to a gene: 9. The CDR3 runs to 15 residues. Germline CDR1 SGHNT, CDR2 YYREEE (reference sequence). The DNA of the CDR3 is TGTGCCAGCAGCTTGGCCGGGGCGGGAGGGCCTCAGCAGTACTTC. Translating it yields CASSLAGAGGPQQYF.

The rearrangement joins TRBV7-9 to TRBJ2-7; no definite D call. Germline V gene sequence: CDR1 SEHNR, CDR2 FQNEAQ (reference sequence). The germline V and J ends were trimmed by 5 bases and 2 bases, with 13 bases remaining between them. The length of the CDR3 is 14 residues. The CDR3 region is CASSPPVFPYEQYF. In nucleotides, the CDR3 is TGTGCCAGCAGCCCACCCGTATTTCCCTACGAGCAGTACTTC. Full variable domain (outside the CDR3, taken from reference TRBV7-9 and TRBJ2-7): DTGVSQNPRHKITKRGQNVTFRCDPISEHNRLYWYRQTLGQGPEFLTYFQNEAQLEKSRLLSDRFSAERPKGSFSTLEIQRTEQGDSAMYLCASSPPVFPYEQYFGPGTRLTVT.

This clonotype was recorded at least ten times. This sequence joins TRBV5-1 and TRBJ1-1, with TRBD1 identical over 8 bases. Germline trimming cut 4 bases from V and 4 bases from J; bases unmatched to any gene: 6. The CDR3 is 14 residues long. CDR1 is SGHRS and CDR2 is YFSETQ in the germline V gene. The CDR3 DNA reads TGCGCCAGCAGCGGAGGCAGGGGGCCCACTGAAGCTTTCTTT. This gives the protein CASSGGRGPTEAFF.

This chain connects TRBV5-1 to TRBJ2-1; TRBD1 agrees at 7 bases. Germline-derived CDR1 and CDR2 are SGHRS and YFSETQ. This CDR3 has 14 amino acids. With V trimmed by 2 bases and J by 10 bases, 9 bases remained unmatched. The CDR3 region is CASSFYRGNAEQFF. For the CDR3, the DNA is TGCGCCAGCAGCTTCTACAGGGGAAACGCCGAGCAGTTCTTC.

V is TRBV7-9 and J is TRBJ1-4; 7 bases line up with TRBD1. Germline CDR1 and CDR2: SEHNR and FQNEAQ (reference sequence). The length of the CDR3 is 13 residues. Losses at the gene ends were 5 bases for V and 8 bases for J; bases not matched to a gene: 5. The CDR3 sequence: CASSARGDEKLFF. In DNA, the CDR3 is TGTGCCAGCAGCGCCAGGGGGGACGAAAAACTGTTTTTT.